This TCR beta chain was identified in a study of T cell responses to AZD1222 COVID-19 vaccine. Repertoires were generated with immunoSEQ multiplex PCR, while TCRdb's copy carries only in-frame clones and drops some. The sample consists of roughly 150,000 clones, approximately 90% of them appearing once. The CDR3 runs 14 residues. The V gene's germline CDR1 is SNHLY and CDR2 FYNNEI. Between the trimmed V and J ends, which lost 4 bases and 0 bases, there was a span of 10 bases. A note on this clone: Its antigen is as yet unknown.

General study points: Clonal diversity was possibly underestimated, and white British individuals and females predominated among donors.

The sample in question was peripheral blood, obtained 28 days after the second AZD1222 dose. The clonotype comes from an adult who received the AZD1222 COVID-19 vaccine. The V gene is TRBV2, the J gene TRBJ2-7, with D perhaps assigned TRBD1 or TRBD2 (5 bases each). The CDR3, as DNA: TGTGCCAGCAGTGGGGACCTGAGCTCCTACGAGCAGTACTTC. Translation: CASSGDLSSYEQYF.